This TCR beta chain was profiled in a study of tumor and adjacent non-tumor tissue in lung cancer. The template was RNA from unsorted bulk tissue. A modified ARM-PCR protocol with three rounds of nested PCR amplified TCRbeta. TCRdb fed the multiplex PCR reads into MiXCR, producing one record per CDR3 protein. This sample has about 120,000 distinct CDR3 sequences, with 66% found just once. The germline V gene has CDR1 SGHAT and CDR2 FQNNGV. This CDR3 has 14 residues. This clonotype was counted a few times. At one of its ends the junction is not consistent with the germline gene, which may arise from a read error.

The J gene is TRBJ2-3, the V gene TRBV11-2; D gene uncertain. The sample comprised lung tumor tissue. The TCR was taken from a man aged 25 to 40 with non-small cell lung cancer. CDR3 residues: CASTLGLMTGTQYF. The DNA of the CDR3 is TGTGCCAGCACCCTCGGTTTGATGACGGGCACGCAATATTTT.